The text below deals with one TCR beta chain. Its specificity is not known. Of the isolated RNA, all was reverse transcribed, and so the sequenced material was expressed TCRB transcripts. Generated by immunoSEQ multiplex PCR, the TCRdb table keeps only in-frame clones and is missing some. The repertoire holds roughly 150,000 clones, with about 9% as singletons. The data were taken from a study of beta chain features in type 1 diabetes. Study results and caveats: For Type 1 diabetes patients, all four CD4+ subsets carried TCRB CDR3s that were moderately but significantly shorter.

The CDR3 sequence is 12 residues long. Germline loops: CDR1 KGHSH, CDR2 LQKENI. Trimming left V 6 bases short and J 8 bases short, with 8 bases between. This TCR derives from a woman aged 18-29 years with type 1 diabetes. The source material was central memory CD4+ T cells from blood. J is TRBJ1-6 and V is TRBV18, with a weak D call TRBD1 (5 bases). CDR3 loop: CASSGPDSPLHF. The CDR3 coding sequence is TGTGCCAGCTCGGGGCCGGATTCACCCCTCCACTTT. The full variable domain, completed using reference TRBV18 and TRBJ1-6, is NAGVMQNPRHLVRRRGQEARLRCSPMKGHSHVYWYRQLPEEGLKFMVYLQKENIIDESGMPKERFSAEFPKEGPSILRIQQVVRGDSAAYFCASSGPDSPLHFGNGTRLTVT.